This is a list of T cell receptor beta chains from one sample in a study of spatial heterogeneity in lung cancer. TCRdb passed the 5' RACE reads through MiXCR, listing each CDR3 protein once. The sample yields 25,000 to 30,000 distinct CDR3 sequences, under 8.5% seen once. This material consisted of lung tumor tissue, taken at surgery. The receptor source for this set is a male donor with early-stage non-small cell lung cancer. CDR3s include the opening cysteine and the closing phenylalanine or tryptophan.

j_call	v_call	cdr3_aa
TRBJ1-1	TRBV2	CASSEQGMYTEAFF
TRBJ1-2	TRBV11-2	CASSFDLDHGYTF
TRBJ1-1	TRBV11-2	CASSLTGDTEAFF
TRBJ2-5	TRBV28	CASSIPGPEAQYF
TRBJ2-3	TRBV9	CASSERGGSTDTQYF
TRBJ2-4	TRBV7-2	CASSLAGVAKNIQYF
TRBJ2-7	TRBV4-2	CASSQQRGASYEQYF
TRBJ2-1	TRBV2	CASRGSYNEQFF
TRBJ2-1	TRBV10-3	CATEAGNNEQFF
TRBJ2-3	TRBV2	CASSAVGTQYF
TRBJ1-2	TRBV7-2	CASSFQDWDGYTF
TRBJ2-7	TRBV5-1	CASSLEASGGDEQYF
TRBJ2-1	TRBV15	CATSRDARVGYNEQFF
TRBJ1-5	TRBV20-1	CSASKPTGANQPQHF
TRBJ2-1	TRBV4-3	CASSSRYTLNNEQFF
TRBJ2-1	TRBV7-2	CASNPWTGRDNEQFF
TRBJ2-3	TRBV28	CASIAGGADTQYF
TRBJ2-3	TRBV5-1	CASSGLAPYTQYF
TRBJ1-4	TRBV4-1	CASSQEDREREKLFF
TRBJ1-2	TRBV6-2/TRBV6-3	CASSSGRGMNYGYTF
TRBJ2-7	TRBV7-9	CASSLEETMTYEQYF
TRBJ1-4	TRBV28	CASRGEKLFF
TRBJ2-5	TRBV5-1	CASSSTGEETQYF
TRBJ1-5	TRBV7-9	CASSLDWGGQPQHF
TRBJ1-2	TRBV7-2	CASSSYYGYTF
TRBJ1-2	TRBV2	CASSAQGQVYGYTF
TRBJ1-2	TRBV6-5	CASSYSLGNYGYTF